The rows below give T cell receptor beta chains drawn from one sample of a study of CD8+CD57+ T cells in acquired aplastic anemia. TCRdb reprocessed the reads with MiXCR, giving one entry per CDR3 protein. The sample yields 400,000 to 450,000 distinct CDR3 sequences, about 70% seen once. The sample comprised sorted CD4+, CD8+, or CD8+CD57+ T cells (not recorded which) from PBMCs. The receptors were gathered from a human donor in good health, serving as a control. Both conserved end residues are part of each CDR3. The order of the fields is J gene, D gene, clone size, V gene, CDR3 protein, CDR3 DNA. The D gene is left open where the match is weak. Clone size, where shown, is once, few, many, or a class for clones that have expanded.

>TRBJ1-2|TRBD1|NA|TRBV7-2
CASSPSNSRDRGYTF
TGTGCCAGCAGCCCATCCAACAGCAGGGACAGGGGCTACACCTTC
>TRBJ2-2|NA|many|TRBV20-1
CSASRDTAVTGELFF
TGCAGTGCTAGTCGGGACACCGCTGTGACCGGGGAGCTGTTTTTT
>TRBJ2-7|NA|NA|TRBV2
CASSRKGGNTGELYF
TGTGCCAGCAGCCGAAAGGGCGGGAACACCGGCGAGCTGTACTTT
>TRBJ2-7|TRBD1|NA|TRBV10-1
CASSGGTGAYEQYF
TGCGCCAGCAGTGGTGGGACAGGGGCTTATGAGCAGTACTTC
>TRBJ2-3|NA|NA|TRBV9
CASSGASDPAPLYF
TGTGCCAGCAGCGGAGCCTCGGACCCCGCACCGTTATATTTT
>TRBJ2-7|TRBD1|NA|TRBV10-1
CASSTHRGSYEQYF
TGTGCCAGTAGTACCCACAGGGGTTCCTACGAGCAGTACTTC
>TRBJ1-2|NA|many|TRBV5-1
CASSPSRGGLYGYTF
TGCGCCAGCAGTCCCTCGAGAGGGGGACTCTATGGCTACACCTTC
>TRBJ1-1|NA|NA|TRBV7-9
CASSAHHKQRAYF
TGTGCCAGCAGCGCCCACCATAAACAGCGAGCTTATTTT
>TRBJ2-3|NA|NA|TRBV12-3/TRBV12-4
CATSPVVEEPTDTQYF
TGTGCCACCAGCCCAGTAGTGGAGGAGCCCACAGATACGCAGTATTTT
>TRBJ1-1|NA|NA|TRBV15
CATSTSGQNTEAFF
TGTGCCACCAGCACGTCGGGCCAGAACACTGAAGCTTTCTTT
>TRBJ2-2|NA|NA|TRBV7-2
CASSLAGLVTGELFF
TGTGCCAGCAGCCTCGCGGGGCTAGTCACTGGGGAGCTGTTTTTT
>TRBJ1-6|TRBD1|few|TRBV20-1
CSASAGTENSPLHF
TGCAGTGCTAGTGCCGGGACAGAAAATTCACCCCTCCACTTT
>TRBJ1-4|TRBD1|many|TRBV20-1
CSAPIPGQGPEKLFF
TGCAGTGCTCCAATTCCGGGACAGGGACCTGAAAAACTGTTTTTT
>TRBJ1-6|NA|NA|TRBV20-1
CSASTPDTENSPLHF
TGCAGTGCTTCAACACCTGACACTGAAAATTCACCCCTCCACTTT
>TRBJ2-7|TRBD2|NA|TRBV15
CASSLSGATYELYF
TGTGCCAGCAGCTTAAGCGGGGCTACCTACGAGCTGTACTTC
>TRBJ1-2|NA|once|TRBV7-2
CASSFSGEYGYTF
TGCGCCAGCAGCTTCAGTGGGGAATATGGCTACACCTTC
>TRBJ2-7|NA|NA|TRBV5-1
CASSVAQPEDEQYF
TGCGCCAGCAGCGTGGCCCAGCCAGAAGACGAGCAGTACTTC
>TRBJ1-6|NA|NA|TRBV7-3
CASSSRAAVYDQYF
TGTGCCAGCAGCTCCCGGGCCGCCGTCTACGACCAGTACTTT
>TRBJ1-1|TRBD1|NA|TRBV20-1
CSASRQGTGRLEAFF
TGCAGTGCTAGCCGACAGGGTACGGGCCGCCTTGAAGCTTTCTTT
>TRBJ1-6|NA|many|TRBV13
CASRQGPYNSPLHF
TGTGCCAGCAGACAGGGACCGTATAATTCACCCCTCCACTTT
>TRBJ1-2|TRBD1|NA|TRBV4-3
CASSSDWTGRITNYGYTF
TGCGCCAGCAGCAGCGACTGGACAGGGAGAATTACTAACTATGGCTACACCTTC
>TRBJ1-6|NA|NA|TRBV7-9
CASSLLGLRGHLHF
TGTGCCAGCAGCTTGTTGGGTCTCCGTGGGCACCTCCACTTT
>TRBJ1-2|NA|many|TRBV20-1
CSARDINYGYTF
TGCAGTGCTAGAGACATTAACTATGGCTACACCTTC
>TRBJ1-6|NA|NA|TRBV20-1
CSASLTEGNSPLHF
TGCAGTGCTAGCCTTACTGAGGGGAATTCACCCCTCCACTTT
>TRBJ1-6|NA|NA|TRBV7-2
CASSPDTGVQSHLHF
TGTGCCAGCAGCCCCGATACCGGGGTACAGTCACACCTCCACTTT
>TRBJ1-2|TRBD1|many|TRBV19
CASSIDRQGSAIYGYTF
TGTGCCAGTAGTATAGATAGACAGGGGTCCGCTATCTATGGCTACACCTTC
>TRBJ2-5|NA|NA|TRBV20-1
CTSRQQRPWETQYF
TGCACTTCCCGGCAGCAGCGGCCGTGGGAGACCCAGTACTTC
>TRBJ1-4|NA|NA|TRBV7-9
CATTWGLREKLFF
TGTGCCACCACCTGGGGGCTGCGCGAAAAACTGTTTTTT
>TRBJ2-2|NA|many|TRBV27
CASRNADSTGELFF
TGTGCCAGCAGAAACGCGGACAGCACCGGGGAGCTGTTTTTT
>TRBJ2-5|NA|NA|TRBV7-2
CASSEVWGDETQYF
TGTGCCAGCAGCGAGGTATGGGGCGACGAGACCCAGTACTTC
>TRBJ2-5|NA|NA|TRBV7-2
CASSPTGFGDAQYF
TGTGCCAGCAGCCCTACAGGGTTTGGGGATGCCCAGTACTTC
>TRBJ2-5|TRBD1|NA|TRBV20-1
CSATAGTGTLRGETQYF
TGCAGTGCGACGGCCGGGACAGGCACCCTTCGGGGAGAGACCCAGTACTTC
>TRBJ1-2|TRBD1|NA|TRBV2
CASTRGDGYTF
TGTGCCAGCACCAGGGGGGATGGCTACACCTTC
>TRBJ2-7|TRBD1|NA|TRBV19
CASSIIATGGVYEQYF
TGTGCCAGTAGCATAATCGCGACAGGGGGCGTGTACGAGCAGTACTTC
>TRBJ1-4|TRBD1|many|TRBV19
CASCQGAYATNEKLFF
TGTGCCAGTTGCCAGGGGGCATATGCAACTAATGAAAAACTGTTTTTT
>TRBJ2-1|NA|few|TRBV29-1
CSSEWGNNEQFF
TGCAGCAGTGAATGGGGGAACAATGAGCAGTTCTTC
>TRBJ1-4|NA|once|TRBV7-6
CASSSGGVTGEKLFF
TGTGCCAGCAGCTCGGGTGGGGTCACCGGTGAAAAACTGTTTTTT
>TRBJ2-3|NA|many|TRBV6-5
CASRQGPDTQYF
TGTGCCAGCAGGCAGGGTCCAGATACGCAGTATTTT
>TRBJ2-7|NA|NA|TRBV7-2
CGSTREHEQYF
TGTGGTAGCACCAGGGAACACGAGCAGTACTTC
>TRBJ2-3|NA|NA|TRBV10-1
CASSRTGSTDTQYF
TGCGCCAGCAGTCGGACGGGAAGCACAGATACGCAGTATTTT
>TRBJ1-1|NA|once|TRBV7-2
CASSNGPVASVYEEAFF
TGTGCCAGCAGCAACGGACCCGTGGCTAGCGTATACGAGGAAGCTTTCTTT